This entry is about one T cell receptor (beta chain). This could be a read error, since a much larger clone is one nucleotide away. With a constant-region primer, TCR beta cDNA was made from roughly 500 ng of total RNA. Slightly modified ARM-PCR, run as three nested multiplex PCR rounds, produced the TCR beta libraries. Amplification in the first two PCR rounds was performed using TRBV1-TRBV30 forward primers and a C-beta reverse primer for approximately 10 cycles each. Each CDR3 protein gets one entry after TCRdb re-called the multiplex PCR reads with MiXCR. The sample has approximately 110,000 distinct CDR3 sequences, 55% to 75% seen once. The sample originates from a study of tumor-infiltrating lymphocytes in primary liver carcinoma. The tissue used was unsorted bulk material of 20-30 mg. RNA and DNA were co-extracted from it with the AllPrep DNA/RNA mini kit. Patients underwent resection of primary liver carcinoma.

V was pared by 5 bases and J by 6 bases, with 14 bases between. The CDR3 is 13 amino acids. The TCR originated in a woman between 55 and 75 years old with primary liver carcinoma and hepatitis B virus infection. Sequencing input: liver tumor tissue from sampling region 3. The sample's subset: tumor region T3, left-lateral pole. The chain links TRBV12-3 or TRBV12-4 to TRBJ2-7, with a tentative D call TRBD2 (5 bases). CDR3 residues: CASSTGIGFEQYF. The CDR3 DNA is TGTGCCAGCAGTACCGGGATAGGGTTCGAGCAGTACTTC.